These 12 T cell receptor beta chains were all obtained from the same sample, sequenced in a study of cytomegalovirus exposure and HLA in healthy donors. PCR was performed using 60 Vbeta and 13 Jbeta primers. Generated by immunoSEQ multiplex PCR, the TCRdb table keeps only in-frame clones and is missing some. Of more than 85,000 clones in the sample, around 78% are singletons; the top ten hold roughly 1.3%. Material for sequencing was PBMCs. The receptors were sampled from a woman aged 30 to 39 in good health and CMV-seronegative.

The V and J genes are TRBV4-2 and TRBJ2-7; the match to TRBD1 covers 11 bases. Per germline, CDR1 LGHNA and CDR2 YNFKEQ. V trimming: 0 bases; J trimming: 0 bases; junction bases outside the gene matches: 7. The CDR3 runs to 18 residues. In nucleotides, the CDR3 is TGTGCCAGCAGCCAAGATCCTACCGGGACAGGGGGCTCCTACGAGCAGTACTTC. Translation: CASSQDPTGTGGSYEQYF.

The chain couples TRBV19 to TRBJ2-4; 7 bases line up with TRBD2. Germline V CDR1 and CDR2: LNHDA, SQIVND (reference sequence). This CDR3 is built from 14 residues. J gave up 7 bases and V 7 bases, and 10 bases lay outside the gene matches. CDR3 DNA sequence: TGTGCCAGTACCGATCCCGGGACTATTAACATTCAGTACTTC. As protein: CASTDPGTINIQYF.

The V and J genes are TRBV2 and TRBJ2-7; 15 bases agree with TRBD2. The CDR3 runs to 18 residues. Germline-derived CDR1 and CDR2 are SNHLY and FYNNEI. The J segment lost 4 bases and the V segment lost 7 bases, leaving 14 bases of the junction unmatched. The CDR3 DNA follows: TGTGCCAGCACCAAGGGACTAGCGGGAGGAGGTGTTGTTTACGAGCAGTACTTC. It is translated as CASTKGLAGGGVVYEQYF. Drawing the rest from reference TRBV2 and TRBJ2-7, the complete variable domain is EPEVTQTPSHQVTQMGQEVILRCVPISNHLYFYWYRQILGQKVEFLVSFYNNEISEKSEIFDDQFSVERPDGSNFTLKIRSTKLEDSAMYFCASTKGLAGGGVVYEQYFGPGTRLTVT.

The V call is TRBV7-6, the J call TRBJ1-1; a possible D gene is TRBD1 (6 bases). This CDR3 has 16 residues. CDR1 SGHVS and CDR2 FNYEAQ come from the germline V gene. Trimming cost V 5 bases and J 4 bases, with 20 bases left between them. CDR3 sequence reads: CASSVETQGLGTEAFF. The CDR3 DNA is TGTGCCAGCAGCGTAGAGACACAGGGTTTGGGCACTGAAGCTTTCTTT.

V is TRBV15 and J is TRBJ2-3; 14 bases fit TRBD2. The germline V gene encodes CDR1 LNHNV and CDR2 YYDKDF (reference sequence). This CDR3 has 16 residues. J was trimmed by 2 bases and V by 4 bases; bases with no gene match: 2. CDR3 bases: TGTGCCACCAGCAAGGGACTAGCGGGGGACACAGATACGCAGTATTTT. Translation: CATSKGLAGDTDTQYF. The full variable domain, its missing parts supplied by reference TRBV15 and TRBJ2-3, is DAMVIQNPRYQVTQFGKPVTLSCSQTLNHNVMYWYQQKSSQAPKLLFHYYDKDFNNEADTPDNFQSRRPNTSFCFLDIRSPGLGDTAMYLCATSKGLAGDTDTQYFGPGTRLTVL.

The chain links TRBV5-1 to TRBJ2-4, with 8 bases lining up with TRBD1. The CDR3 runs to 17 residues. CDR1 is SGHRS, CDR2 YFSETQ, per germline. V was pared by 0 bases and J by 8 bases, with 13 bases of the junction left unmatched. This CDR3 reads CASSLALTGDGMDIQYF. CDR3 DNA: TGCGCCAGCAGCTTGGCCCTGACAGGGGACGGAATGGACATTCAGTACTTC. Drawing the rest from reference TRBV5-1 and TRBJ2-4, the complete variable domain is KAGVTQTPRYLIKTRGQQVTLSCSPISGHRSVSWYQQTPGQGLQFLFEYFSETQRNKGNFPGRFSGRQFSNSRSEMNVSTLELGDSALYLCASSLALTGDGMDIQYFGAGTRLSVL.

The V and J genes are TRBV28 and TRBJ1-1; D unresolved. Deletions cut 4 bases from V and 0 bases from J, with 9 bases between. The germline V gene has CDR1 MDHEN and CDR2 SYDVKM. CDR3 length: 14 amino acids. The CDR3 sequence is CASSSTFMNTEAFF. DNA for the CDR3: TGTGCCAGCAGTTCCACATTCATGAACACTGAAGCTTTCTTT.

This clone was found a few times. The chain employs TRBV19 and TRBJ1-1, with D hard to call. The CDR3 runs to 12 residues. Germline-derived CDR1 and CDR2 are LNHDA and SQIVND (reference sequence). V was pared by 5 bases and J by 6 bases, with 10 bases between. Here the CDR3 reads CASSERISEAFF. In DNA form, the CDR3 reads TGTGCCAGTAGTGAGAGAATTTCTGAAGCTTTCTTT.

The rearrangement joins TRBV28 to TRBJ1-6; D not certain. CDR3 length: 16 amino acids. Germline CDR1 MDHEN, CDR2 SYDVKM. Trimming stripped 6 bases from V and 2 bases from J, with 14 bases between. Written as DNA, the CDR3 is TGTGCCAGCAGCCAGATTGTCGAAACCTATAATTCACCCCTCCACTTT. Translated: CASSQIVETYNSPLHF.

This chain joins TRBV29-1 and TRBJ1-2; D possibly corresponds to TRBD1 (6 bases). Germline lookup yields CDR1 SQVTM and CDR2 ANQGSEA. The CDR3 has 12 amino acids. Trimming left V 3 bases short and J 5 bases short, with 10 bases between. CDR3 sequence reads: CSVDRGPYGYTF. Written as DNA, the CDR3 is TGCAGCGTTGACAGGGGACCATATGGCTACACCTTC.

V usage is TRBV6-6 and J usage is TRBJ2-3; D is perhaps TRBD2 (7 bases). The CDR3 runs 15 residues. V was clipped by 10 bases and J by 4 bases, with 21 bases between them. The germline V gene has CDR1 MNHNY and CDR2 SVGAGI (reference sequence). Here the CDR3 DNA reads TGTGCCACAACGGGGGGCAATAAAGTCGCAGATACGCAGTATTTT. Translation: CATTGGNKVADTQYF.

The CDR3 loop reads CASSPHPRTDPHGYTF. For the CDR3, the DNA is TGTGCCAGCAGCCCGCATCCCAGGACAGATCCGCATGGCTACACCTTC. The V gene is TRBV11-2, the J gene TRBJ1-2, with D perhaps matching TRBD1 (6 bases). The CDR3 length is 16 residues. Germline loops: CDR1 SGHAT, CDR2 FQNNGV. Trimming removed 5 bases at V and 6 bases at J, with 22 bases between.